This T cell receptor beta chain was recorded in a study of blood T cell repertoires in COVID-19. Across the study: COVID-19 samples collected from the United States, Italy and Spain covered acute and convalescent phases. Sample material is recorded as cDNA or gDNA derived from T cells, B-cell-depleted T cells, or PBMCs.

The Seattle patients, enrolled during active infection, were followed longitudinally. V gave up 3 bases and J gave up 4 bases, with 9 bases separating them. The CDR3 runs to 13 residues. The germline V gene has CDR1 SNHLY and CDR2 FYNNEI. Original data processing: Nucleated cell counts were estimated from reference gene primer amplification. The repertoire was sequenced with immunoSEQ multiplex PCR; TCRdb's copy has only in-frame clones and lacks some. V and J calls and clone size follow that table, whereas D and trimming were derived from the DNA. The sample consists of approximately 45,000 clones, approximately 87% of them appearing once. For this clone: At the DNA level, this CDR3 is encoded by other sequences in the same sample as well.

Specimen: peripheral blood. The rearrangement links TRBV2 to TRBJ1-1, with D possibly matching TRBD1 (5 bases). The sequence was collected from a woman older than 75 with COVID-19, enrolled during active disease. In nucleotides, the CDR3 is TGTGCCAGCAGTGACCGGGGGGGCACTGAAGCTTTCTTT. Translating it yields CASSDRGGTEAFF.